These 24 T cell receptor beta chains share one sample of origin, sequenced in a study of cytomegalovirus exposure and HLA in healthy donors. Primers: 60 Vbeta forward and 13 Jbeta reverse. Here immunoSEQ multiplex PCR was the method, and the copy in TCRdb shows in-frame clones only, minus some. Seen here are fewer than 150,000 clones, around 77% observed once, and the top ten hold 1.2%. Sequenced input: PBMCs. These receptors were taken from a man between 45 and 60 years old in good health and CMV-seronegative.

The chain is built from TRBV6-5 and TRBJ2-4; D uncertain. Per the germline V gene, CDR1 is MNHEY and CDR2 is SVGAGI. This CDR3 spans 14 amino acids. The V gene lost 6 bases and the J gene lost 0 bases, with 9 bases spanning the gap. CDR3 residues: CASRRSLAKNIQYF. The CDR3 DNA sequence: TGTGCCAGCAGGAGGTCGCTAGCCAAAAACATTCAGTACTTC.

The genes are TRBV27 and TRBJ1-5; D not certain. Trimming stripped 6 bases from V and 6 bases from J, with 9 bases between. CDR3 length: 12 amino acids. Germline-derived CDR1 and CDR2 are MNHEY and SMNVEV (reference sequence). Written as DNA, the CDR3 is TGTGCCAGCAGAACGGGTGGTCAGCCCCAGCATTTT. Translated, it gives CASRTGGQPQHF.

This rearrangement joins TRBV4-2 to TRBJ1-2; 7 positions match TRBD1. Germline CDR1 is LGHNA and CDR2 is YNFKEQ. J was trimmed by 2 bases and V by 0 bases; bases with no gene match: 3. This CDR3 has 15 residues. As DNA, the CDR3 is TGTGCCAGCAGCCAAGACCCGGACAGGAACTATGGCTACACCTTC. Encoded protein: CASSQDPDRNYGYTF.

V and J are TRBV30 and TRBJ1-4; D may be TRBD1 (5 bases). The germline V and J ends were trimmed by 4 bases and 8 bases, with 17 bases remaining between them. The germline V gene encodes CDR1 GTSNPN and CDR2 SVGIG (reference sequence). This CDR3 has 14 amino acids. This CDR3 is CAWNVGDYGEKLFF. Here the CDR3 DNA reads TGTGCCTGGAACGTCGGGGACTATGGAGAAAAACTGTTTTTT.

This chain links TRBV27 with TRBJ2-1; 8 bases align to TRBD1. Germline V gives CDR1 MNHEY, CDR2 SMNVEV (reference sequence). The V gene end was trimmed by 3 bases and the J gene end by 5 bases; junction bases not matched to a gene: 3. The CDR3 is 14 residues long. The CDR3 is CASSFTDRDNEQFF. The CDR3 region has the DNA TGTGCCAGCAGTTTTACGGACAGGGACAATGAGCAGTTCTTC.

CDR3 loop: CASRRLAGEGTGELFF. DNA of the CDR3: TGTGCCAGTAGGCGTCTCGCGGGAGAGGGCACCGGGGAGCTGTTTTTT. The V gene is TRBV19, the J gene TRBJ2-2; TRBD2 matches at 7 bases. J was trimmed by 4 bases and V by 6 bases; bases with no gene match: 11. This CDR3 region has 16 residues. CDR1 and CDR2 (germline): LNHDA, SQIVND (reference sequence).

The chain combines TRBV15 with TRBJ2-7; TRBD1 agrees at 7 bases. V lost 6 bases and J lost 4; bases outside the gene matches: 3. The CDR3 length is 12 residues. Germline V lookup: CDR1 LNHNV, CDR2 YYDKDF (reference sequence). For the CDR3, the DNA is TGTGCCACCAGGGTACAGGGGTACGAGCAGTACTTC. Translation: CATRVQGYEQYF.

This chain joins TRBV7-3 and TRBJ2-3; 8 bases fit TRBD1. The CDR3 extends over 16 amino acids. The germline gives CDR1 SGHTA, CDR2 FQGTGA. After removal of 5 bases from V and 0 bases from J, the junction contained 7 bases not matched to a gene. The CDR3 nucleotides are TGTGCCAGCAGCCCGGACCGGACAGGGAGCACAGATACGCAGTATTTT. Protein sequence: CASSPDRTGSTDTQYF.

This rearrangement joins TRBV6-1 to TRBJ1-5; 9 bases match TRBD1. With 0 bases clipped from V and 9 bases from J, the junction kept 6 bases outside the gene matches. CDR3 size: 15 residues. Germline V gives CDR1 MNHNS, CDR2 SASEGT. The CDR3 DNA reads TGTGCCAGCAGTGAAGCTACAGGGGGCGGAAGGCCCCAGCATTTT. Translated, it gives CASSEATGGGRPQHF.

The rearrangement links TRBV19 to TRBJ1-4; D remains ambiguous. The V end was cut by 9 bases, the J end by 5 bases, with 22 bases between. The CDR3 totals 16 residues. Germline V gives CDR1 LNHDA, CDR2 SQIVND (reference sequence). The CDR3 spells CASRYPVGSENEKLFF. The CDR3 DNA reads TGTGCCAGCCGCTACCCTGTCGGCAGCGAAAATGAAAAACTGTTTTTT.

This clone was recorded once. The CDR3 loop is CASSLNRVSGNTIYF. In nucleotides, the CDR3 is TGTGCCAGCAGCTTAAACAGGGTCTCTGGAAACACCATATATTTT. This chain joins TRBV11-2 and TRBJ1-3; D is perhaps TRBD1 (6 bases). Trimming cost V 2 bases and J 0 bases, with 8 bases left between them. The germline CDR1 and CDR2 sequences are SGHAT and FQNNGV. The CDR3 extends over 15 amino acids. Combining the CDR3 with reference TRBV11-2 and TRBJ1-3 gives the whole variable domain EAGVAQSPRYKIIEKRQSVAFWCNPISGHATLYWYQQILGQGPKLLIQFQNNGVVDDSQLPKDRFSAERLKGVDSTLKIQPAKLEDSAVYLCASSLNRVSGNTIYFGEGSWLTVV.

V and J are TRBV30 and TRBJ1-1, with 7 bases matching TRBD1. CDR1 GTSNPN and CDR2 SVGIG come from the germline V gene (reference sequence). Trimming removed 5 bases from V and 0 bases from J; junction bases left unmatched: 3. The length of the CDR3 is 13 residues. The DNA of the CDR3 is TGTGCCTGGGGGGACAGCATGAACACTGAAGCTTTCTTT. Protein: CAWGDSMNTEAFF.

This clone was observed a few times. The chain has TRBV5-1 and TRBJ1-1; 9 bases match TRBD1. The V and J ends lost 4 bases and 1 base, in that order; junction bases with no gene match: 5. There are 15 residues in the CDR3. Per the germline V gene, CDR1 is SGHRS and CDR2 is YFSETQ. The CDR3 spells CASSLGQGQNTEAFF. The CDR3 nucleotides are TGCGCCAGCAGCCTGGGACAGGGACAGAACACTGAAGCTTTCTTT.

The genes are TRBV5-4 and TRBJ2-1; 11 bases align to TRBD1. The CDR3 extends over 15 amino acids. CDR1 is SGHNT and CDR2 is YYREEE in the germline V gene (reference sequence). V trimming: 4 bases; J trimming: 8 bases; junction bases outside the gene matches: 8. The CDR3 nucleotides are TGTGCCAGCAGCAGTGCGGGACAGGGGGAACATGAGCAGTTCTTC. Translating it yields CASSSAGQGEHEQFF.

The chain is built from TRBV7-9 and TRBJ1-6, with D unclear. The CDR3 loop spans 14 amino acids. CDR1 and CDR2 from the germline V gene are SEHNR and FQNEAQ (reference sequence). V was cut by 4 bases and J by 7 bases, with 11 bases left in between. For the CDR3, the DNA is TGTGCCAGCAGCTCCGACATCCCGAATTCACCCCTCCACTTT. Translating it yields CASSSDIPNSPLHF.

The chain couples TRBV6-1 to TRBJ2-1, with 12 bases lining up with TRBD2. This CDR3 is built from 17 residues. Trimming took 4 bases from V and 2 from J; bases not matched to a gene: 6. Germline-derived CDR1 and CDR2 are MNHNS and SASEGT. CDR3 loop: CASSGPRTSGTYNEQFF. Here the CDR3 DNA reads TGTGCCAGCAGTGGTCCGAGGACTAGCGGGACCTACAATGAGCAGTTCTTC.

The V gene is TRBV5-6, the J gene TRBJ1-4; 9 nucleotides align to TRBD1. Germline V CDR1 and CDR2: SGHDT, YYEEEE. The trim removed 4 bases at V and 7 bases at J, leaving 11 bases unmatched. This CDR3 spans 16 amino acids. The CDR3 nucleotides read TGTGCCAGCAGCCAAGGGACAGGGCGATTCGGTGAAAAACTGTTTTTT. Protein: CASSQGTGRFGEKLFF.

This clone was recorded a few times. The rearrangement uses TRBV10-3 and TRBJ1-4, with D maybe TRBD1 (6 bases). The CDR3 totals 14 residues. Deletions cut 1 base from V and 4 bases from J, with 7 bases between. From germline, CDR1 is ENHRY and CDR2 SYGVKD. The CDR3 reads CAISEFRGNEKLFF. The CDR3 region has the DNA TGTGCCATCAGTGAGTTCAGGGGTAATGAAAAACTGTTTTTT.

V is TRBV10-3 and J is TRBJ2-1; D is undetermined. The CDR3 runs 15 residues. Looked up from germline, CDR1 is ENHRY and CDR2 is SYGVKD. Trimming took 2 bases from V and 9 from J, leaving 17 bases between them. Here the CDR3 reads CAISEDLLPTGEQFF. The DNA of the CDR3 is TGTGCCATCAGTGAGGACCTACTCCCGACGGGTGAGCAGTTCTTC.

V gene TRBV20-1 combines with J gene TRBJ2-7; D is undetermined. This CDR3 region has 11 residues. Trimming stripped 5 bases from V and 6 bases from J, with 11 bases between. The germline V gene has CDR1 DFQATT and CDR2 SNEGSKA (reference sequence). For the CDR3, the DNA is TGCAGTGCTGCCCCTAGAGGCGAGCAGTACTTC. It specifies CSAAPRGEQYF.

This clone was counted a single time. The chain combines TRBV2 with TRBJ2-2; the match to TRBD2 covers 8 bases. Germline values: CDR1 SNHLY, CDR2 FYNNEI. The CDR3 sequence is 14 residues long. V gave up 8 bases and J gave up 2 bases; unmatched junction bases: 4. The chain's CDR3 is CASATSVNTGELFF. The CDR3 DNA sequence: TGTGCCAGCGCGACTAGCGTCAACACCGGGGAGCTGTTTTTT.

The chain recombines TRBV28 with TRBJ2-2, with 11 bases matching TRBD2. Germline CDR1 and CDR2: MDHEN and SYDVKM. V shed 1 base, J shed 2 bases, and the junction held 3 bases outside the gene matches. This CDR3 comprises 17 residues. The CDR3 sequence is CASSLLGLADNTGELFF. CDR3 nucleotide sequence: TGTGCCAGCAGTTTATTGGGACTAGCGGATAACACCGGGGAGCTGTTTTTT.

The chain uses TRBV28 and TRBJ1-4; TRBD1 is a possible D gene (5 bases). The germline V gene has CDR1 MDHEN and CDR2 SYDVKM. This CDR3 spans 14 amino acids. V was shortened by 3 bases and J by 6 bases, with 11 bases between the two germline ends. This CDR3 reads CASSFPGGDEKLFF. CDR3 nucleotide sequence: TGTGCCAGCAGTTTTCCCGGGGGGGATGAAAAACTGTTTTTT.

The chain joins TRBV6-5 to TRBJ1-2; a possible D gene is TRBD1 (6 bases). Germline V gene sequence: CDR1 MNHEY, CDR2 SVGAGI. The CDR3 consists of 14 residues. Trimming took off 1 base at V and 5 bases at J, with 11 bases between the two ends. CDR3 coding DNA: TGTGCCAGCAGTTACTTACCCACAGGGTATGGCTACACCTTC. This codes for CASSYLPTGYGYTF.